A single sample gave rise to the 2 T cell receptor beta chains below, sequenced in a study of control samples from healthy donors and cancer patients. TCRdb's table, derived via immunoSEQ multiplex PCR, lists solely in-frame clones and lacks some. Among 100,000 or so clones listed, 91% were seen once. The specimen was blood. All receptors derive from a woman in her thirties in good health.

The rearrangement joins TRBV7-3 to TRBJ2-2; D gene ambiguous. Trimming took off 1 base at V and 1 base at J, with 10 bases between the two ends. The CDR3 runs to 16 residues. Germline CDR1 and CDR2: SGHTA and FQGTGA. In DNA, the CDR3 is TGTGCCAGCAGCTTAAGTCAGGCACAGAACACCGGGGAGCTGTTTTTT. Translating it yields CASSLSQAQNTGELFF.

This chain joins TRBV2 and TRBJ2-7, with TRBD1 matching 7 bases. J was trimmed by 0 bases and V by 9 bases; bases with no gene match: 11. Germline assignment: CDR1 SNHLY and CDR2 FYNNEI. This CDR3 has 15 residues. This CDR3 is CARHDRDITSYEQYF. CDR3 coding DNA: TGTGCCAGACATGACAGGGATATCACCTCCTACGAGCAGTACTTC. The full variable domain, in which reference TRBV2 and TRBJ2-7 provide the parts outside the CDR3, is EPEVTQTPSHQVTQMGQEVILRCVPISNHLYFYWYRQILGQKVEFLVSFYNNEISEKSEIFDDQFSVERPDGSNFTLKIRSTKLEDSAMYFCARHDRDITSYEQYFGPGTRLTVT.